The 23 T cell receptor beta chains below were found in one sample sequenced in a study of shared clonotypes between healthy human individuals. Libraries were prepared by immunoSEQ multiplex PCR; TCRdb keeps only in-frame clonotypes and omits some of them. This sample has 1.5 million to 2.5 million clones, with just under 95% found just once. CD8 cells regarded as naive lacked CD45RO, were positively chosen for CCR7, and omitted terminally differentiated effector memory CD45RA+ cells. The sequencing input was naive CD8+ T cells sorted from blood. Receptor source: a man between 18 and 29 years old in good health.

The chain couples TRBV5-6 to TRBJ2-1, with no clear D. CDR3 length: 13 amino acids. Germline CDR1 SGHDT, CDR2 YYEEEE. V was shortened by 4 bases and J by 7 bases, with 12 bases between the two germline ends. CDR3 in amino acids: CASSPPYTNEQFF. The CDR3 DNA is TGTGCCAGCAGCCCTCCCTATACAAATGAGCAGTTCTTC.

The V and J genes are TRBV7-2 and TRBJ2-1, with 7 nucleotides matching TRBD2. V shed 3 bases, J shed 4 bases, and the junction held 3 bases outside the gene matches. Germline V CDR1 and CDR2: SGHTA, FQGNSA. The CDR3 extends over 14 amino acids. In nucleotides, the CDR3 is TGTGCCAGCAGCTTGACCGGGGGGTACAATGAGCAGTTCTTC. It translates to CASSLTGGYNEQFF.

The chain uses TRBV10-1 and TRBJ2-2; D gene uncertain. CDR3 length: 14 amino acids. Germline values: CDR1 WNHNN, CDR2 SYGVQD (reference sequence). V was clipped by 0 bases and J by 6 bases, with 8 bases between them. The CDR3: CASSESGYSGELFF. The CDR3 DNA is TGCGCCAGCAGTGAGTCTGGCTATTCCGGGGAGCTGTTTTTT.

The chain has TRBV2 and TRBJ2-5; 7 nucleotides match TRBD2. Per germline, CDR1 SNHLY and CDR2 FYNNEI. Trimming removed 7 bases from V and 5 bases from J; junction bases left unmatched: 7. The CDR3 contains 13 residues. The CDR3 DNA sequence: TGTGCCAGCAAGAGGGCGGGGGAGGAGACCCAGTACTTC. Translated, it gives CASKRAGEETQYF.

V and J are TRBV7-2 and TRBJ2-3, with D hard to call. This CDR3 is built from 15 residues. Germline V lookup: CDR1 SGHTA, CDR2 FQGNSA. V was trimmed by 1 base and J by 4 bases, leaving 12 bases between them. This CDR3 is CASSLGGFHPDTQYF. The CDR3 nucleotides are TGTGCCAGCAGCTTAGGGGGATTCCACCCAGATACGCAGTATTTT.

As concerns this clone: This sample also contains other DNA sequences that code for the same CDR3. The genes are TRBV30 and TRBJ2-5, with D hard to call. Germline values: CDR1 GTSNPN, CDR2 SVGIG (reference sequence). The CDR3 extends over 12 amino acids. The ends were cut back, 0 bases at V and 5 bases at J, with 7 bases in the middle. The CDR3 loop is CAWSVLGETQYF. In DNA form, the CDR3 reads TGTGCCTGGAGTGTACTGGGGGAGACCCAGTACTTC.

Note on this clone: The same CDR3 also results from other DNA sequences found in this sample. The CDR3 sequence is CASSVAGGEETQYF. CDR3 sequence (DNA): TGTGCCAGCAGCGTAGCAGGGGGCGAGGAGACCCAGTACTTC. The rearrangement uses TRBV9 and TRBJ2-5; 8 nucleotides align to TRBD1. The germline CDR1 and CDR2 sequences are SGDLS and YYNGEE. The CDR3 contains 14 residues. The V segment lost 0 bases and the J segment 5 bases; nucleotides outside the gene matches: 3.

The chain recombines TRBV7-6 with TRBJ2-7; D remains unclear. V was cut by 1 base and J by 9 bases, with 10 bases left in between. The germline V gene encodes CDR1 SGHVS and CDR2 FNYEAQ. The CDR3 contains 12 residues. CDR3: CASSLGAFGQYF. CDR3 sequence (DNA): TGTGCCAGCAGCTTAGGGGCCTTTGGGCAGTACTTC. Looking up the rest from reference TRBV7-6 and TRBJ2-7 gives the full variable domain: GAGVSQSPRYKVTKRGQDVALRCDPISGHVSLYWYRQALGQGPEFLTYFNYEAQQDKSGLPNDRFSAERPEGSISTLTIQRTEQRDSAMYRCASSLGAFGQYFGPGTRLTVT.

This clone was observed a single time. The V call is TRBV2, the J call TRBJ2-1; 7 bases line up with TRBD2. In germline, CDR1 is SNHLY, CDR2 FYNNEI. The trim removed 3 bases at V and 7 bases at J, leaving 15 bases unmatched. The CDR3 consists of 17 residues. CDR3 nucleotides: TGTGCCAGCAGTGACACGATGAGCGGGGTAGTTGGAAATGAGCAGTTCTTC. Translated, it gives CASSDTMSGVVGNEQFF.

The chain carries TRBV27 and TRBJ2-5; a possible D gene is TRBD1 (6 bases). The length of the CDR3 is 15 residues. CDR1 is MNHEY and CDR2 is SMNVEV in the germline V gene (reference sequence). Trimming took off 0 bases at V and 5 bases at J, with 13 bases between the two ends. The CDR3 sequence: CASSLSTGQGETQYF. The CDR3 bases are TGTGCCAGCAGTTTATCGACGGGCCAGGGGGAGACCCAGTACTTC.

This clone was detected only once. The chain recombines TRBV28 with TRBJ2-2; no reliable D call. The CDR3 length is 13 residues. Trimming shortened V by 3 bases and J by 5 bases, and 7 bases separated the two germline ends. Looked up from germline, CDR1 is MDHEN and CDR2 is SYDVKM. DNA for the CDR3: TGTGCCAGCAGTTTCCAAGGTACCGGGGAGCTGTTTTTT. Amino acids: CASSFQGTGELFF. The full variable domain, in which reference TRBV28 and TRBJ2-2 provide the parts outside the CDR3, is DVKVTQSSRYLVKRTGEKVFLECVQDMDHENMFWYRQDPGLGLRLIYFSYDVKMKEKGDIPEGYSVSREKKERFSLILESASTNQTSMYLCASSFQGTGELFFGEGSRLTVL.

This clone was counted a single time. The chain combines TRBV7-9 with TRBJ1-2, with 7 positions matching TRBD1. Per the germline V gene, CDR1 is SEHNR and CDR2 is FQNEAQ (reference sequence). This CDR3 is 15 amino acids long. V dropped 5 bases and J dropped 2; count of bases not matched to a gene: 8. CDR3 DNA: TGTGCCAGCAGCCCACGGGACAGAGAGAACTATGGCTACACCTTC. As protein: CASSPRDRENYGYTF.

This sequence joins TRBV28 and TRBJ2-2; tentative D call: TRBD2 (6 bases). The V gene's germline CDR1 is MDHEN and CDR2 SYDVKM. There are 15 residues in the CDR3. V was trimmed by 3 bases and J by 4 bases, leaving 12 bases between them. The CDR3 nucleotides read TGTGCCAGCAGTTTGGAGACAGCGGGCACCGGGGAGCTGTTTTTT. Encoded protein: CASSLETAGTGELFF.

J is TRBJ2-1 and V is TRBV5-6; D not certain. The CDR3 has 13 residues. The ends were cut back, 0 bases at V and 5 bases at J, with 6 bases in the middle. Looked up from germline, CDR1 is SGHDT and CDR2 is YYEEEE. The CDR3 region is CASSLESNNEQFF. In nucleotides, the CDR3 is TGTGCCAGCAGCTTGGAATCTAACAATGAGCAGTTCTTC.

J is TRBJ2-3 and V is TRBV7-9; 11 positions match TRBD2. The CDR3 length is 13 residues. In germline, CDR1 is SEHNR, CDR2 FQNEAQ (reference sequence). V lost 11 bases and J lost 3; bases outside the gene matches: 4. The CDR3 DNA follows: TGTGCCGGAACTAGCGGGAGTACAGATACGCAGTATTTT. Translated, it gives CAGTSGSTDTQYF.

This sequence joins TRBV7-9 and TRBJ2-3; the match to TRBD1 covers 8 bases. V trimming: 5 bases; J trimming: 5 bases; junction bases outside the gene matches: 6. CDR1 is SEHNR, CDR2 FQNEAQ, per germline (reference sequence). This CDR3 has 14 amino acids. DNA of the CDR3: TGTGCCAGCAGCCACGGACAGGGATTAGATACGCAGTATTTT. This gives the protein CASSHGQGLDTQYF.

This clone has only one observation. This same CDR3 is encoded by further DNA sequences in the sample. The gene calls are TRBV28 and TRBJ2-1; the D is unclear. Germline-derived CDR1 and CDR2 are MDHEN and SYDVKM. CDR3 length: 14 residues. V was shortened by 2 bases and J by 2 bases, with 7 bases between the two germline ends. The CDR3 nucleotides are TGTGCCAGCAGTTTAACCGGAACCTACAATGAGCAGTTCTTC. Its translation: CASSLTGTYNEQFF.

CDR3 DNA sequence: TGTGCCAGCAGCTTAGTCGTCGGGAGGGTCGGGAATGAGCAGTTCTTC. Translating gives CASSLVVGRVGNEQFF. The chain recombines TRBV11-2 with TRBJ2-1; 8 bases fit TRBD2. The CDR3 has 16 residues. The V gene end was trimmed by 1 base and the J gene end by 7 bases; junction bases not matched to a gene: 9. The germline V gene has CDR1 SGHAT and CDR2 FQNNGV.

The chain uses TRBV2 and TRBJ1-2; D is ambiguous. The CDR3 is 15 residues long. V lost 3 bases to trimming and J lost 4 bases, with 15 bases between them. CDR1 SNHLY and CDR2 FYNNEI come from the germline V gene. This CDR3 is CASSEYIPTLYGYTF. CDR3 coding DNA: TGTGCCAGCAGTGAGTACATTCCGACCCTCTATGGCTACACCTTC. The whole variable domain, remainder taken from reference TRBV2 and TRBJ1-2, is EPEVTQTPSHQVTQMGQEVILRCVPISNHLYFYWYRQILGQKVEFLVSFYNNEISEKSEIFDDQFSVERPDGSNFTLKIRSTKLEDSAMYFCASSEYIPTLYGYTFGSGTRLTVV.

This rearrangement joins TRBV5-1 to TRBJ2-5; the D gene is possibly TRBD1 (5 bases). The CDR3 is 17 residues long. Between the trimmed V and J ends, which lost 1 base and 4 bases, there was a span of 20 bases. Germline CDR1 reads SGHRS; CDR2 reads YFSETQ. The CDR3 coding sequence is TGCGCCAGCAGCTTGAGGGTCAGCAGGGAATTAGTAGAGACCCAGTACTTC. It specifies CASSLRVSRELVETQYF.

The chain links TRBV4-1 to TRBJ2-7; 8 bases align to TRBD1. V was pared by 9 bases and J by 3 bases, with 10 bases of the junction left unmatched. The CDR3 covers 14 residues. From germline, CDR1 is MGHRA and CDR2 YSYEKL. The CDR3 DNA reads as TGCGCCAGTGGCCCGGGGACAGGAGGCTACGAGCAGTACTTC. This sequence encodes CASGPGTGGYEQYF.

The chain employs TRBV7-9 and TRBJ2-7; D not resolved. CDR3 length: 11 amino acids. V lost 0 bases and J 12 bases, leaving 9 bases between the germline ends. The germline CDR1 and CDR2 sequences are SEHNR and FQNEAQ (reference sequence). This CDR3 reads CASSLAQRWYF. In nucleotides, the CDR3 is TGTGCCAGCAGCTTAGCCCAAAGGTGGTACTTC.

The rearrangement uses TRBV9 and TRBJ1-1; D is unclear. CDR3 size: 11 residues. The germline V and J ends were trimmed by 0 bases and 7 bases, with 4 bases remaining between them. Germline-derived CDR1 and CDR2 are SGDLS and YYNGEE. CDR3 sequence reads: CASSVASEAFF. The CDR3 DNA follows: TGTGCCAGCAGCGTAGCTAGTGAAGCTTTCTTT.